The 27 T cell receptor beta chains below were found in one sample sequenced in a study of cytomegalovirus exposure and HLA in healthy donors. The PCR contained 60 Vbeta and 13 Jbeta primers. Method: immunoSEQ multiplex PCR; TCRdb's copy keeps in-frame clones and lacks some. The sample holds around 180,000 clones, roughly nine tenths seen once. Sequenced input: PBMCs. These TCRs come from a girl in the first two years of life in good health and CMV-seronegative.

The CDR3 sequence is CASSSPGLAGGAGEQFF. The CDR3 coding sequence is TGTGCCAGCAGCTCCCCCGGGCTAGCGGGAGGCGCGGGTGAGCAGTTCTTC. J is TRBJ2-1 and V is TRBV11-3; 11 positions match TRBD2. V trimming: 4 bases; J trimming: 9 bases; junction bases outside the gene matches: 14. CDR3 size: 17 residues. Per germline, CDR1 SGHNT and CDR2 YENEEA.

The CDR3 DNA reads TGTGCCAGCAGCTCGCAGACAGGGTACTCTGGAAACACCATATATTTT. Protein: CASSSQTGYSGNTIYF. The chain links TRBV9 to TRBJ1-3, with 7 bases lining up with TRBD1. The CDR3 is 16 amino acids. The germline CDR1 and CDR2 sequences are SGDLS and YYNGEE. V shed 4 bases and J 0 bases; nucleotides not matched to a gene: 7.

This chain links TRBV5-1 with TRBJ2-1; possible D gene TRBD1, 5 bases. The CDR3 is 16 amino acids. Germline V gene sequence: CDR1 SGHRS, CDR2 YFSETQ. Trimming took off 0 bases at V and 6 bases at J, with 16 bases between the two ends. Here the CDR3 reads CASSLAPTDKANEQFF. The CDR3 DNA reads TGCGCCAGCAGCTTGGCCCCGACAGACAAAGCCAATGAGCAGTTCTTC.

The rearrangement joins TRBV9 to TRBJ2-3; 7 nucleotides line up with TRBD1. Looked up from germline, CDR1 is SGDLS and CDR2 is YYNGEE. This CDR3 comprises 15 residues. V dropped 3 bases and J dropped 1; count of bases not matched to a gene: 5. The CDR3 loop is CASSETGRGTDTQYF. DNA of the CDR3: TGTGCCAGCAGCGAGACAGGGCGGGGCACAGATACGCAGTATTTT.

This clone was seen once. J is TRBJ2-2 and V is TRBV7-9, with D tentatively TRBD2 (6 bases). There are 16 residues in the CDR3. V lost 5 bases and J lost 1, with 14 bases in between. Per germline, CDR1 SEHNR and CDR2 FQNEAQ (reference sequence). For the CDR3, the DNA is TGTGCCAGCAGCCTCCTTCGGGGGATGAACACCGGGGAGCTGTTTTTT. As protein: CASSLLRGMNTGELFF.

This rearrangement joins TRBV19 to TRBJ2-7; TRBD1 matches at 7 bases. The CDR3 extends over 15 amino acids. Germline lookup yields CDR1 LNHDA and CDR2 SQIVND (reference sequence). V lost 4 bases and J lost 5; bases outside the gene matches: 11. CDR3 region: CASSRRQGGYDEQYF. The CDR3 coding sequence is TGTGCCAGTAGTAGACGACAGGGTGGGTACGACGAGCAGTACTTC.

Points on this clone: The sample holds other DNA sequences that translate to the same CDR3. V is TRBV4-2 and J is TRBJ1-5; D remains unclear. V lost 0 bases, J lost 1 base, and 4 bases lay in between. CDR3 length: 14 amino acids. Germline assignment: CDR1 LGHNA and CDR2 YNFKEQ. The CDR3 loop reads CASSQDRSNQPQHF. CDR3 DNA: TGTGCCAGCAGCCAAGATCGGAGCAATCAGCCCCAGCATTTT.

This chain joins TRBV6-1 and TRBJ1-5; D remains ambiguous. V lost 3 bases to trimming and J lost 7 bases, with 13 bases between them. This CDR3 has 14 residues. The germline CDR1 and CDR2 sequences are MNHNS and SASEGT. This CDR3 reads CASSDEGTGQPQHF. The CDR3, as DNA: TGTGCCAGCAGTGATGAGGGAACGGGGCAGCCCCAGCATTTT.

With regard to this clone: One end of the junction varies from germline; a read error may be responsible. CDR3 nucleotides: TGTTCCAGCTCCCCTCCCAGCTCCTACGAGCAGTACTTC. Encoded protein: CSSSPPSSYEQYF. The chain links TRBV7-9 to TRBJ2-7; unclear D gene. The CDR3 length is 13 residues. The germline gives CDR1 SEHNR, CDR2 FQNEAQ (reference sequence).

The CDR3 nucleotides are TGTGCCAGCAGGTACTCTGGAAACACCATATATTTT. The encoded protein is CASRYSGNTIYF. The chain joins TRBV2 to TRBJ1-3; D uncertain. V lost 6 bases, J lost 0 bases, and 3 bases lay in between. CDR1 SNHLY and CDR2 FYNNEI come from the germline V gene. CDR3 size: 12 residues.

The V and J genes are TRBV5-6 and TRBJ2-1, with 10 bases matching TRBD2. This CDR3 comprises 16 residues. The germline V gene encodes CDR1 SGHDT and CDR2 YYEEEE. V gave up 4 bases and J gave up 2 bases; unmatched junction bases: 6. CDR3 sequence: CASSPSGSGAYNEQFF. The CDR3 bases are TGTGCCAGCAGCCCTAGCGGGAGCGGGGCCTACAATGAGCAGTTCTTC.

The chain joins TRBV6-1 to TRBJ2-7; 9 nucleotides align to TRBD1. CDR1 and CDR2 from the germline V gene are MNHNS and SASEGT. The CDR3 is made up of 15 amino acids. J gave up 6 bases and V 5 bases, and 11 bases lay outside the gene matches. CDR3 DNA sequence: TGTGCCAGCAGTCTATCCGGGACAGGGATGGGCGAGCAGTACTTC. Protein sequence: CASSLSGTGMGEQYF.

In DNA, the CDR3 is TGCGCCAGCAGCCAAACAGGGGGAAACACCATATATTTT. This gives the protein CASSQTGGNTIYF. V usage is TRBV4-1 and J usage is TRBJ1-3, with a tentative D call TRBD1 (6 bases). The germline CDR1 and CDR2 sequences are MGHRA and YSYEKL. Trimming pared 2 bases from V and 4 bases from J, leaving 6 bases between. This CDR3 comprises 13 residues.

The chain employs TRBV6-5 and TRBJ1-1; 7 positions agree with TRBD1. This CDR3 spans 16 amino acids. In germline, CDR1 is MNHEY, CDR2 SVGAGI. Trimming cost V 0 bases and J 1 base; bases outside gene matches: 5. The CDR3 loop is CASSYSGAGGNTEAFF. As DNA, the CDR3 is TGTGCCAGCAGTTACTCCGGTGCAGGGGGGAACACTGAAGCTTTCTTT.

The chain recombines TRBV7-2 with TRBJ2-4; no reliable D call. The germline gives CDR1 SGHTA, CDR2 FQGNSA. V was shortened by 0 bases and J by 5 bases, with 14 bases between the two germline ends. This CDR3 comprises 16 residues. The CDR3 spells CASSLAPWSRENIQYF. The CDR3 coding sequence is TGTGCCAGCAGCTTAGCGCCTTGGTCCCGAGAAAACATTCAGTACTTC.

The chain combines TRBV19 with TRBJ1-2; the D is unclear. With 5 bases removed from V and 8 bases from J, the gap between germline ends came to 12 bases. The CDR3 is made up of 12 amino acids. Germline CDR1 reads LNHDA; CDR2 reads SQIVND (reference sequence). The CDR3 DNA reads as TGTGCCAGTAGTCTGACATTCAGAGGCTACACCTTC. As protein: CASSLTFRGYTF. The full variable domain, rest sourced from reference TRBV19 and TRBJ1-2, is DGGITQSPKYLFRKEGQNVTLSCEQNLNHDAMYWYRQDPGQGLRLIYYSQIVNDFQKGDIAEGYSVSREKKESFPLTVTSAQKNPTAFYLCASSLTFRGYTFGSGTRLTVV.

CDR3 residues: CASSQDGGFYGYTF. The CDR3, as DNA: TGTGCCAGCAGCCAAGACGGGGGTTTCTATGGCTACACCTTC. This sequence joins TRBV4-2 and TRBJ1-2, with a tentative D call TRBD1 (5 bases). The CDR3 is 14 amino acids. Germline V gives CDR1 LGHNA, CDR2 YNFKEQ. V was pared by 0 bases and J by 4 bases, with 9 bases between.

The chain combines TRBV6-5 with TRBJ1-1; a possible D gene is TRBD1 (6 bases). The germline V and J ends were trimmed by 6 bases and 1 base, with 12 bases remaining between them. The germline V gene encodes CDR1 MNHEY and CDR2 SVGAGI. The length of the CDR3 is 14 residues. The CDR3 sequence is CASRPYRENTEAFF. CDR3 coding DNA: TGTGCCAGCAGACCCTACAGGGAGAACACTGAAGCTTTCTTT.

The V gene is TRBV11-3, the J gene TRBJ2-1; 9 nucleotides line up with TRBD1. This CDR3 region has 14 residues. The J segment lost 8 bases and the V segment lost 3 bases, leaving 5 bases of the junction unmatched. Germline values: CDR1 SGHNT, CDR2 YENEEA. Here the CDR3 reads CASSFGTGKDEQFF. The CDR3 bases are TGTGCCAGCAGCTTCGGGACAGGGAAGGATGAGCAGTTCTTC.

The V call is TRBV14, the J call TRBJ2-5, with a weak D call TRBD1 (6 bases). Judging by the DNA end, TRBJ2-7 fits better; the J call may be wrong. Germline V gene lookup returns CDR1 SGHDN and CDR2 FVKESK. The CDR3 contains 15 residues. The CDR3 nucleotides read TGTGCCAGCAGCGACTTCAGGGGTGGGTCCTACGAGCAGTACTTC. It translates to CASSDFRGGSYEQYF.

This chain links TRBV14 with TRBJ1-3; no definite D call. CDR1 is SGHDN, CDR2 FVKESK, per germline. Trimming cost V 2 bases and J 9 bases, with 11 bases left between them. There are 13 residues in the CDR3. CDR3 DNA sequence: TGTGCCAGCAGCCAAAGGGCAGGAGGCACCATATATTTT. This gives the protein CASSQRAGGTIYF.

Only a few counts were recorded for this clone. This chain links TRBV18 with TRBJ2-5; unclear D gene. The V end lost 4 bases, the J end lost 0 bases, and 3 bases lay between the germline ends. Germline lookup yields CDR1 KGHSH and CDR2 LQKENI. This CDR3 region has 12 residues. CDR3 coding DNA: TGTGCCAGCTCACTAAACCAAGAGACCCAGTACTTC. Translated, it gives CASSLNQETQYF.

About this clone itself: An end of the junction differs from the germline gene, which may be a read error. V is TRBV7-9 and J is TRBJ1-6, with TRBD1 as a possible D gene (6 bases). From germline, CDR1 is SEHNR and CDR2 FQNEAQ (reference sequence). There are 13 residues in the CDR3. The CDR3 protein is CSSTSRTGISLHF. For the CDR3, the DNA is TGTTCCAGCACCTCCAGAACAGGGATTTCCCTCCACTTT.

The gene calls are TRBV29-1 and TRBJ2-1; a possible D gene is TRBD2 (6 bases). Germline loops: CDR1 SQVTM, CDR2 ANQGSEA. The CDR3 sequence is 12 residues long. Trimming stripped 4 bases from V and 8 bases from J, with 12 bases between. This CDR3 reads CSVASDPHEQFF. Written as DNA, the CDR3 is TGCAGCGTTGCTAGCGACCCCCATGAGCAGTTCTTC.

CDR3 nucleotides: TGTGCCACCACAAGGGACAGGGGGGAAGAGACCCAGTACTTC. This translates into CATTRDRGEETQYF. V and J are TRBV15 and TRBJ2-5, with 11 bases lining up with TRBD1. The V gene end was trimmed by 7 bases and the J gene end by 3 bases; junction bases not matched to a gene: 4. The CDR3 length is 14 residues. Germline V gene sequence: CDR1 LNHNV, CDR2 YYDKDF (reference sequence).

The chain links TRBV10-1 to TRBJ1-1, with a weak D call TRBD1 (5 bases). Looked up from germline, CDR1 is WNHNN and CDR2 is SYGVQD (reference sequence). CDR3 length equals 14 residues. Trimming took off 6 bases at V and 1 base at J, with 12 bases between the two ends. In DNA, the CDR3 is TGCGCCAGCAGCCAGGGAGGGGCGAACACTGAAGCTTTCTTT. Residues: CASSQGGANTEAFF.

The chain uses TRBV5-4 and TRBJ2-1, with 8 bases that match TRBD1. The CDR3 has 13 residues. CDR1 SGHNT and CDR2 YYREEE come from the germline V gene (reference sequence). Losses at the gene ends were 3 bases for V and 9 bases for J; bases not matched to a gene: 5. The CDR3, as DNA: TGTGCCAGCAGCTCGGACAGGGACGGTGAGCAGTTCTTC. Its translation: CASSSDRDGEQFF. The entire variable domain, with the rest obtained from reference TRBV5-4 and TRBJ2-1, is as follows: ETGVTQSPTHLIKTRGQQVTLRCSSQSGHNTVSWYQQALGQGPQFIFQYYREEENGRGNFPPRFSGLQFPNYSSELNVNALELDDSALYLCASSSDRDGEQFFGPGTRLTVL.